The entry below describes one T cell receptor (beta chain). It has no known antigen specificity. Base qualities were left out, and no much larger clone turns up one base away. Collaborating institutions collected whole blood in K2EDTA tubes following their own protocols. For TCRbeta analysis, collaborators shipped samples as frozen whole blood, isolated PBMCs, or DNA extracted from either of those sample types. TCRbeta CDR3 regions were amplified from genomic DNA by means of the immunoSEQ Assay, a bias-controlled multiplex PCR. As for the authors' bioinformatics: Within the assay, amplification of reference gene primers was used to estimate how many nucleated cells each sample contained. To quantify the absolute abundance of each unique TCRbeta CDR3 rearrangement, sequence reads were collapsed and filtered. For each sample, productive Simpson clonality was calculated as the square root of Simpson's diversity index across productive rearrangements. This is the immuneACCESS table as TCRdb keeps it, with only in-frame sequences that have V and J called. A part of the clones is gone; compared with another copy, unresolved V genes explain less than half, and the rest is unexplained. D and trimming were read from the DNA, whereas the V and J calls and clone size are those reported in that table. The sample includes about 68,000 clones, with 85% to 90% observed a single time. The ten largest clones take up roughly 2.7% of the sample.

In the germline V gene, CDR1 corresponds to LGHNA and CDR2 to YSLEER. Including the terminal cysteine and phenylalanine, the CDR3 comprises 16 residues. Just the 48-base CDR3 DNA is kept, in frame starting at base 1. V is cut back by 0 bases and J by 6 bases, with 5 bases in the junction unmatched. These data belong to a study of blood T cell repertoires in COVID-19 (TCRdb year 2020). Study-level background: Samples covering the acute and convalescent phases of COVID-19 were provided by collaborators in the United States, Italy and Spain. The prospective study material was composed of cDNA or gDNA derived from T cells, B-cell-depleted T cells, or PBMCs. The dataset comprised deeply sampled blood TCRbeta repertoires from subjects exposed to, actively infected with, or recovered from COVID-19. The repertoires were released in a freely available public database meant as a resource for research on the immune response to SARS-CoV-2. The samples were drawn from the first 160 participants of the ongoing ImmuneRACE study and from 950 to 1,500 subjects provided by 6 global collaborators. Nearly every sample came with metadata listing a de-identified subject ID, COVID-19 status, age in years and sex. Where available, HLA class I and class II types were obtained from metadata supplied by the sample provider rather than from assay-based typing. Broader findings and caveats from the paper: How much clinical and demographic metadata was included differed by source and by participant, and the metadata was provided uncurated.

This TCR was sampled from a man aged 50-60 years with acute or convalescent COVID-19. The chain uses TRBV4-3 and TRBJ1-6; TRBD1 matches 7 bases in the middle. Sample: peripheral blood. This receptor has the CDR3 CASSQDARGTNSPLHF. The DNA sequence is given as TGCGCCAGCAGCCAAGACGCCAGGGGGACTAATTCACCCCTCCACTTT.